Listed below are T cell receptor beta chains from one sample, sequenced in a study of cytomegalovirus exposure and HLA in healthy donors. This table comes from immunoSEQ multiplex PCR, and its TCRdb copy is limited to in-frame clones, with some not included. The specimen's table records more than 65,000 clones. The specimen was PBMCs. The receptor source for this set is a man aged 35-49 years in good health and CMV-seronegative. The CDR3 runs from the conserved cysteine through the conserved F or W. D genes are given only for firm matches. Clone size, where shown, is once, few, many, or a class for clones that have expanded.

v_call: TRBV7-9
d_call: TRBD1
clone_size: NA
j_call: TRBJ2-2
cdr3_nt: TGTGCCAGCAGCTCGCCCGGGACAGGGCGCGCGAACACCGGGGAGCTGTTTTTT
cdr3_aa: CASSSPGTGRANTGELFF

v_call: TRBV30
d_call: NA
clone_size: NA
j_call: TRBJ2-2
cdr3_nt: TGTGCCTGGAGCGGGTCCGTCAACACCGGGGAGCTGTTTTTT
cdr3_aa: CAWSGSVNTGELFF

v_call: TRBV7-9
d_call: TRBD1
clone_size: NA
j_call: TRBJ2-7
cdr3_nt: TGTGCCAGCAGCCCGAACAGGGGAGTGAAAGGCGAGCAGTACTTC
cdr3_aa: CASSPNRGVKGEQYF

v_call: TRBV6-1
d_call: TRBD1
clone_size: NA
j_call: TRBJ1-1
cdr3_nt: TGTGCCAGCGTCCAGGGACAGGGGAACACTGAAGCTTTCTTT
cdr3_aa: CASVQGQGNTEAFF

v_call: TRBV7-8
d_call: NA
clone_size: NA
j_call: TRBJ1-2
cdr3_nt: TGTGCCAGCAGCCAGGCAGAGAACTATGGCTACACCTTC
cdr3_aa: CASSQAENYGYTF

v_call: TRBV18
d_call: NA
clone_size: NA
j_call: TRBJ2-2
cdr3_nt: TGTGCCAGCTCACCCGGACAAATCGCGAACACCGGGGAGCTGTTTTTT
cdr3_aa: CASSPGQIANTGELFF

v_call: TRBV7-3
d_call: NA
clone_size: NA
j_call: TRBJ1-1
cdr3_nt: TGTGCCAGCAGCCCCCAGGGAGGGGGGACCCTCGGGAAGACTGAAGCTTTCTTT
cdr3_aa: CASSPQGGGTLGKTEAFF

v_call: TRBV29-1
d_call: TRBD1
clone_size: NA
j_call: TRBJ2-7
cdr3_nt: TGCAGCGTGACAGGGGCCTCTGGAGAGCAGTACTTC
cdr3_aa: CSVTGASGEQYF

v_call: TRBV27
d_call: NA
clone_size: NA
j_call: TRBJ2-3
cdr3_nt: TGTGCCAGCAGTTCACGGGACAAACCCACAGATACGCAGTATTTT
cdr3_aa: CASSSRDKPTDTQYF

v_call: TRBV29-1
d_call: NA
clone_size: NA
j_call: TRBJ2-1
cdr3_nt: TGCAGCGTTGCCGCCACGGATGAGCAGTTCTTC
cdr3_aa: CSVAATDEQFF

v_call: TRBV30
d_call: NA
clone_size: NA
j_call: TRBJ1-2
cdr3_nt: TGTGCCTGGAAAGGCAGGCTTAACTATGGCTACACCTTC
cdr3_aa: CAWKGRLNYGYTF

v_call: TRBV19
d_call: TRBD1
clone_size: NA
j_call: TRBJ2-7
cdr3_nt: TGTGCCAGTAGTGACTGGAGGACAGGGGGCCGGAACGAGCAGTACTTC
cdr3_aa: CASSDWRTGGRNEQYF

v_call: TRBV2
d_call: NA
clone_size: NA
j_call: TRBJ2-1
cdr3_nt: TGTGCCAGCAGTGAGGGGCAGCGCCACAATGAGCAGTTCTTC
cdr3_aa: CASSEGQRHNEQFF

v_call: TRBV11-3
d_call: TRBD1
clone_size: NA
j_call: TRBJ2-1
cdr3_nt: TGTGCCAGCAGGAGGGACAGCACCTACAATGAGCAGTTCTTC
cdr3_aa: CASRRDSTYNEQFF

v_call: TRBV6-6
d_call: TRBD1
clone_size: NA
j_call: TRBJ1-1
cdr3_nt: TGTGCCAGCAGTTTCACCCAGGGGGGTGATACTGAAGCTTTCTTT
cdr3_aa: CASSFTQGGDTEAFF

v_call: TRBV30
d_call: TRBD2
clone_size: NA
j_call: TRBJ2-7
cdr3_nt: TGTGCCTATCGACTAGCGGGACCCTACGAGCAGTACTTC
cdr3_aa: CAYRLAGPYEQYF

v_call: TRBV29-1
d_call: NA
clone_size: NA
j_call: TRBJ1-2
cdr3_nt: TGCAGCGTTGGTCTCAGCTATGGCTACACCTTC
cdr3_aa: CSVGLSYGYTF

v_call: TRBV7-2
d_call: TRBD1
clone_size: medium-sized
j_call: TRBJ2-1
cdr3_nt: TGTGCCAGCAGCCCGGACAGGGGGGACTACAATGAGCAGTTCTTC
cdr3_aa: CASSPDRGDYNEQFF

v_call: TRBV28
d_call: NA
clone_size: NA
j_call: TRBJ1-3
cdr3_nt: TGTGCCAGCAGCTACCTGCCTGGGGCCGCGGGAAACACCATATATTTT
cdr3_aa: CASSYLPGAAGNTIYF

v_call: TRBV19
d_call: TRBD1
clone_size: NA
j_call: TRBJ2-2
cdr3_nt: TGTGCCAGTACCGGACAGGGCCTCAACGCCGGGGAGCTGTTTTTT
cdr3_aa: CASTGQGLNAGELFF

v_call: TRBV11-2
d_call: TRBD1
clone_size: NA
j_call: TRBJ2-7
cdr3_nt: TGTGCCAGCAGCTTAGGGGCGGACAGGCTTGACGAGCAGTACTTC
cdr3_aa: CASSLGADRLDEQYF

v_call: TRBV14
d_call: TRBD1
clone_size: NA
j_call: TRBJ1-1
cdr3_nt: TGTGCCAGCAGCCTTCCCGGGACAGGGCATGCTTTCTTT
cdr3_aa: CASSLPGTGHAFF

v_call: TRBV5-1
d_call: NA
clone_size: NA
j_call: TRBJ2-5
cdr3_nt: TGCGCCAGCAGCGCACAGGGTGAAGAGACCCAGTACTTC
cdr3_aa: CASSAQGEETQYF

v_call: TRBV2
d_call: TRBD2
clone_size: NA
j_call: TRBJ2-7
cdr3_nt: TGTGCCAGCAGTGACCGAGCGGGGGGGCGGCGCGAGCAGTACTTC
cdr3_aa: CASSDRAGGRREQYF

v_call: TRBV6-5
d_call: NA
clone_size: NA
j_call: TRBJ1-1
cdr3_nt: TGTGCCAGCAGTACAGCCACTGAAGCTTTCTTT
cdr3_aa: CASSTATEAFF

v_call: TRBV30
d_call: NA
clone_size: NA
j_call: TRBJ1-6
cdr3_nt: TGTGCCCGAACTCAGGGTTGGAATTCACCCCTCCACTTT
cdr3_aa: CARTQGWNSPLHF